This T cell receptor (beta chain) originates from a study of shared clonotypes between healthy human individuals. About the study: The study drew on a couple of women and a few men aged 18 to 49 as donors.

Positively selected for CCR7, the CD45RO-negative cells used as naive CD8 cells excluded terminally differentiated effector memory CD45RA+ cells. Germline V gene sequence: CDR1 SGHRS, CDR2 YFSETQ. Trimming at V came to 0 bases and at J to 0 bases, leaving 8 bases not matched to a gene. The CDR3 covers 18 residues. The study, taken as a whole, reports: It was anticipated that sequencing depth would influence how many clonotypes donors shared. The sharing of 4.5% to 5% of naive CD4 clonotypes was seen across a handful of donors. Against clonotypes common to all four donors, non-shared ones had lower generation probabilities.

A note on this clone: Its cognate antigen is unknown.

Clones were read by immunoSEQ multiplex PCR, and TCRdb kept only the in-frame ones, dropping some. The sample consists of nearly 2 million clones, less than 95% of them appearing once. Sequenced material: naive CD8+ T cells sorted from blood. The sequence was obtained from a man aged 18 to 30 in good health. The rearrangement links TRBV5-1 to TRBJ2-3; 9 bases are a match to TRBD2. The CDR3 DNA reads as TGCGCCAGCAGCTTGGCGGCGGGAGGGACTCTTAGCACAGATACGCAGTATTTT. Translation gives CASSLAAGGTLSTDTQYF.